The sequence of this T cell receptor (beta chain) was determined in a study of read filtering for tumor transcriptome and immune sequencing. On the study more broadly: Patients were approximately 17 male and some 15 female, mean age roughly 70 years, range 47 to 80. By R-ISS, stages I, II and III held approximately 8, 16 and 7 patients. Study outcomes and limitations: Compared with RNA-seq, IR-seq gave much higher clonotype depth and reliability.

This clonotype was counted at least ten times. Its antigen remains unidentified. After removal of 0 bases from V and 2 bases from J, the junction contained 10 bases not matched to a gene. CDR1 is SGDLS, CDR2 YYNGEE, per germline. The CDR3 is 18 amino acids. The library was built from around 0.4 ug RNA with molecular barcoded adaptors for alpha/delta and beta/gamma chains. One entry per CDR3 protein, called by TCRdb with MiXCR from the reads. Altogether some 80,000 distinct CDR3 sequences are present, about 12% being singletons, with the ten largest covering under 15%. Bone marrow was sampled from every patient at the time of active disease.

Sequencing used a population of CD138-negative cells sorted from bone marrow. V and J are TRBV9 and TRBJ2-5; TRBD2 agrees at 10 bases. The origin of this receptor is a donor over 35 with multiple myeloma. The CDR3 region is CASSVGAGGPGRQETQYF. CDR3 bases: TGTGCCAGCAGCGTAGGAGCGGGAGGGCCGGGTCGGCAAGAGACCCAGTACTTC.